One and the same sample provided the 4 T cell receptor beta chains below, sequenced in a study of shared T cell receptors in the human thymus. The data were produced by immunoSEQ multiplex PCR, yet TCRdb's version contains in-frame clones alone and is incomplete. The data show around 65,000 clones, with nearly 95% seen just once and less than 0.04% held by the top ten. Sequencing was performed on thymocytes. The receptors shown here come from a human donor.

The genes are TRBV6-6 and TRBJ1-2; D uncertain. The V and J ends lost 2 bases and 4 bases respectively, with 17 bases between them. The CDR3 is 16 residues long. The V gene's germline CDR1 is MNHNY and CDR2 SVGAGI (reference sequence). The CDR3 coding sequence is TGTGCCAGCAGTTACCGCCCTGGTTGGGAGGGCTATGGCTACACCTTC. Translation gives CASSYRPGWEGYGYTF.

This chain links TRBV27 with TRBJ1-3; D remains unclear. CDR1 is MNHEY, CDR2 SMNVEV, per germline (reference sequence). V was cut by 2 bases and J by 4 bases, with 15 bases left in between. The CDR3 is made up of 16 amino acids. The CDR3 DNA is TGTGCCAGCAGTTTAGGGCCGAGTTCAGCCGGAAACACCATATATTTT. Encoded protein: CASSLGPSSAGNTIYF.

This chain connects TRBV15 to TRBJ2-2, with D perhaps matching TRBD1 (5 bases). Germline V CDR1 and CDR2: LNHNV, YYDKDF (reference sequence). Deletions cut 0 bases from V and 0 bases from J, with 11 bases between. This CDR3 comprises 17 residues. The CDR3 here is CATSRDRVGANTGELFF. DNA for the CDR3: TGTGCCACCAGCAGAGATAGGGTAGGGGCGAACACCGGGGAGCTGTTTTTT.

This chain joins TRBV11-2 and TRBJ2-1; 7 bases match TRBD2. After removal of 0 bases from V and 7 bases from J, the junction contained 9 bases not matched to a gene. The CDR3 runs 16 residues. Germline CDR1 and CDR2: SGHAT and FQNNGV. CDR3 DNA: TGTGCCAGCAGCTTAGAACCCTGGGGGGGACCTAATGAGCAGTTCTTC. As protein: CASSLEPWGGPNEQFF.